This is a list of T cell receptor beta chains from one sample in a study of T-cell reconstitution after alpha-beta-depleted transplantation in children. TCRdb ran MiXCR on the PCR reads and lists one entry per CDR3 protein. The sample lists around 800,000 distinct CDR3 sequences; 15% to 20% were seen once. This specimen was PBMCs, mostly from graft donor cells, taken 360 days after TCRalphabeta/CD19-depleted stem cell transplant. These receptors all stem from a male patient younger than 18 who had a stem cell transplant for acute lymphoblastic leukemia, so the T cells may come from the graft donor. Both conserved end residues are part of each CDR3. Fields, in order: clone size, CDR3 length, J gene, D gene, V gene, CDR3 protein, CDR3 DNA. The D gene is left open where the match is weak. Clone size is shown for a subset of rows, as once, few, many or a class of expanded clone.

few | 15 | TRBJ2-7 | TRBD1 | TRBV12-3/TRBV12-4 | CASTLGQGSSYEQYF | TGTGCCAGCACCTTAGGACAGGGAAGCTCCTACGAGCAGTACTTC
few | 16 | TRBJ2-7 | . | TRBV24-1 | CATSDARLGQPYEQYF | TGTGCCACCAGTGATGCGCGTTTGGGTCAGCCCTACGAGCAGTACTTC
. | 19 | TRBJ2-3 | TRBD2 | TRBV4-1 | CASSRVQLAGGGMADTQYF | TGCGCCAGCAGCCGAGTACAACTAGCGGGAGGGGGGATGGCAGATACGCAGTATTTT
. | 13 | TRBJ2-2 | . | TRBV25-1 | CASGTFGPGELFF | TGTGCCAGCGGGACTTTTGGGCCGGGGGAGCTGTTTTTT
. | 16 | TRBJ2-1 | . | TRBV20-1 | CSARRWRGSSYNEQFF | TGCAGTGCTAGGCGTTGGAGGGGAAGCTCCTACAATGAGCAGTTCTTC
. | 16 | TRBJ2-3 | . | TRBV5-1 | CASSHNTNPSTDTQYF | TGCGCCAGCAGCCATAACACAAATCCTAGCACAGATACGCAGTATTTT
few | 14 | TRBJ1-1 | . | TRBV10-3 | CAILGAPMNTEAFF | TGTGCCATCCTTGGGGCTCCAATGAACACTGAAGCTTTCTTT
. | 16 | TRBJ2-3 | . | TRBV4-1 | CASSPLVGGVRDTQYF | TGCGCCAGCAGCCCCCTGGTCGGGGGAGTGCGAGATACGCAGTATTTT
. | 16 | TRBJ2-5 | . | TRBV4-1 | CASSPPGLHLQETQYF | TGCGCCAGCAGCCCCCCAGGACTGCACCTACAAGAGACCCAGTACTTC
few | 14 | TRBJ2-1 | . | TRBV29-1 | CSSFGASGYNEQFF | TGCAGCTCCTTTGGGGCTTCAGGGTACAATGAGCAGTTCTTC
few | 18 | TRBJ2-4 | TRBD1 | TRBV6-5 | CASRAGTGGLWVKNIQYF | TGTGCCAGCAGGGCCGGGACAGGGGGGCTTTGGGTCAAAAACATTCAGTACTTC
. | 21 | TRBJ2-1 | TRBD2 | TRBV4-1 | CASSQALIASGRRQPYNEQFF | TGCGCCAGCAGCCAAGCGTTGATTGCTAGCGGGAGGCGCCAACCTTACAATGAGCAGTTCTTC
. | 10 | TRBJ2-2 | . | TRBV19 | CASWHGELFF | TGTGCCAGTTGGCACGGGGAGCTGTTTTTT
. | 14 | TRBJ2-1 | . | TRBV24-1 | CASRRIARRGEQFF | TGTGCCTCTAGGCGGATCGCCCGACGGGGTGAGCAGTTCTTC
. | 14 | TRBJ2-3 | TRBD1 | TRBV6-1 | CASSLRGPEDTQYF | TGTGCCAGCAGTCTCAGGGGGCCAGAAGATACGCAGTATTTT
few | 13 | TRBJ2-1 | . | TRBV5-1 | CASRRITINEQFF | TGCGCCAGCAGGCGTATCACAATCAATGAGCAGTTCTTC
many | 13 | TRBJ2-5 | . | TRBV11-2 | CASSSGPLETQYF | TGTGCCAGCAGCTCGGGCCCTCTGGAGACCCAGTACTTC
few | 15 | TRBJ2-1 | . | TRBV6-1 | CASSPLTSSYNEQFF | TGTGCCAGCAGTCCGCTTACAAGCTCCTACAATGAGCAGTTCTTC
. | 17 | TRBJ2-3 | . | TRBV27 | CASSPLLGREGGDTQYF | TGTGCCAGCAGTCCCCTATTGGGAAGAGAGGGGGGGGATACGCAGTATTTT
. | 14 | TRBJ2-7 | TRBD1 | TRBV11-2 | CASRPTGGLYEQYF | TGTGCCAGCAGGCCGACAGGGGGTCTCTACGAGCAGTACTTC
. | 18 | TRBJ2-1 | TRBD2 | TRBV4-1 | CASEKLLTSGSMSNEQFF | TGCGCCAGCGAAAAGCTCCTGACTAGCGGGAGCATGAGCAATGAGCAGTTCTTC
few | 16 | TRBJ1-3 | TRBD1 | TRBV5-1 | CASSRTTGASGNTIYF | TGCGCCAGCTCGCGAACAACAGGGGCCTCTGGAAACACCATATATTTT
. | 15 | TRBJ2-7 | . | TRBV9 | CASSANPGKSNEQYF | TGTGCCAGCAGCGCGAATCCGGGTAAATCGAACGAGCAGTACTTC
many | 16 | TRBJ2-3 | TRBD2 | TRBV24-1 | CATSDSLSTSGDTQYF | TGTGCCACCAGTGACTCCCTTTCGACTAGCGGGGACACGCAGTATTTT